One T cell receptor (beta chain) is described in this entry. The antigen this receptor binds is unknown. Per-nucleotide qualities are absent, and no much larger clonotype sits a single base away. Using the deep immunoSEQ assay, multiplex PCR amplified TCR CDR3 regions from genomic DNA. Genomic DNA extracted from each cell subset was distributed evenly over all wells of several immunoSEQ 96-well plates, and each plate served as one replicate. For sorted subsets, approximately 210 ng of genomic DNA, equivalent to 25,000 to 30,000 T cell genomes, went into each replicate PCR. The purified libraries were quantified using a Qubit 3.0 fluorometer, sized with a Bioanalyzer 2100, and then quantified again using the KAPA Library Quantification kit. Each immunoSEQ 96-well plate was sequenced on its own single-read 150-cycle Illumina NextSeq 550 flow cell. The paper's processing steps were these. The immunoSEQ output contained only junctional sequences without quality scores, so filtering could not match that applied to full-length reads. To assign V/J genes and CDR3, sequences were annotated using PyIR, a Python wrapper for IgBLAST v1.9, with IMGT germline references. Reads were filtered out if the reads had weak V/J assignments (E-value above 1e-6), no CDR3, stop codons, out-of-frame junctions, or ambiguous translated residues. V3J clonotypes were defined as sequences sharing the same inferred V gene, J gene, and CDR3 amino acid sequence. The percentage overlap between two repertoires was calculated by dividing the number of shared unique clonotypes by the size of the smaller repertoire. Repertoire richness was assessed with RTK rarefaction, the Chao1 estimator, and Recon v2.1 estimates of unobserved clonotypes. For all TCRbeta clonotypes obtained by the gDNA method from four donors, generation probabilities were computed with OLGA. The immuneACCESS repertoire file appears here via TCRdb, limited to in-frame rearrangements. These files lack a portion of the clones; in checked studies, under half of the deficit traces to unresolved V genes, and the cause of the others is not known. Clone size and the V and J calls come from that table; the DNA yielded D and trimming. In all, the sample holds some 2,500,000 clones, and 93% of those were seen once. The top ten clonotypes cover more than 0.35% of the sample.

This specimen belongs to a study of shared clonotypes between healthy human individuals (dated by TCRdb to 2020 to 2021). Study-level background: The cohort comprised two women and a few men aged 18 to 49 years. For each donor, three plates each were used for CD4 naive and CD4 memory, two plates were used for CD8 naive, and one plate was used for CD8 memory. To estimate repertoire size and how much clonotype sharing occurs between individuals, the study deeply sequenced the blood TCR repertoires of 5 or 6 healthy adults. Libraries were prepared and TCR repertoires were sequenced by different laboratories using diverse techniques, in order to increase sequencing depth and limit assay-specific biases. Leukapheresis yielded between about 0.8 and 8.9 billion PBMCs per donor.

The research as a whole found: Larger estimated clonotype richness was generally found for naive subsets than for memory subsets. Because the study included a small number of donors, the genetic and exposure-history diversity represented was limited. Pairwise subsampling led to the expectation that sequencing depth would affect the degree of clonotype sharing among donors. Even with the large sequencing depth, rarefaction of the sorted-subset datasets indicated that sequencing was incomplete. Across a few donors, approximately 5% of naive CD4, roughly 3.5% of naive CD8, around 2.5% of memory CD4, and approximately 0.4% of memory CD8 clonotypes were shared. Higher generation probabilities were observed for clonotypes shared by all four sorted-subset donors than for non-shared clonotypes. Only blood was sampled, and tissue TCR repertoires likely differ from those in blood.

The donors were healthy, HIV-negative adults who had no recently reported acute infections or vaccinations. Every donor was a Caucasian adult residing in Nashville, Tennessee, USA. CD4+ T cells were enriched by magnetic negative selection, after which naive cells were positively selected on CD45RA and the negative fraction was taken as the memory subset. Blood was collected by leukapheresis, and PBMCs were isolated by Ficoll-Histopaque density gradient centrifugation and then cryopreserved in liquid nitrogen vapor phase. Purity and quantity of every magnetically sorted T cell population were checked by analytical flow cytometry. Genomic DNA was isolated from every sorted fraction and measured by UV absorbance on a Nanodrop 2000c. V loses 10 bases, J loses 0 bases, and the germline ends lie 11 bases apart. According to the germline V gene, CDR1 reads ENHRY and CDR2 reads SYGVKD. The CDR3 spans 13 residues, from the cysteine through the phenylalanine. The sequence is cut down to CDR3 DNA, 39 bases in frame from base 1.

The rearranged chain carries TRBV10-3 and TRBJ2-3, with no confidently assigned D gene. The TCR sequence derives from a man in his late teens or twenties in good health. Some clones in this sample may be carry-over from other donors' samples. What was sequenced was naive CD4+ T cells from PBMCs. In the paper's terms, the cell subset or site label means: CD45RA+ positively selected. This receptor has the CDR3 CATSPISTDTQYF. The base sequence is TGTGCCACGTCCCCCATTAGCACAGATACGCAGTATTTT.